A single T cell receptor beta chain is shown here with its context. As yet, its antigen is unknown. The sample originates from a study of T cells in localized non-small cell lung cancer. Whole-study results and caveats: Uninvolved adjacent lung showed higher T cell clonality than tumor.

The method was immunoSEQ multiplex PCR; TCRdb's version includes in-frame clones alone and lacks a portion of them. The sample records fewer than 12,000 clones, over 65% being singletons. The V gene's germline CDR1 is SGHVS and CDR2 FQNEAQ. The CDR3 is 15 amino acids. Trimming took off 3 bases at V and 3 bases at J, with 11 bases between the two ends. The origin of this receptor is a male donor aged 60 or over with stage I lung adenocarcinoma. The source was peripheral blood, collected before any cancer treatment. This sequence joins TRBV7-8 and TRBJ2-2; the D gene could be TRBD1 or TRBD2 (5 bases each). In DNA form, the CDR3 reads TGTGCCAGCAGCTTTCGGGGCGGCGACACCGGGGAGCTGTTTTTT. This encodes CASSFRGGDTGELFF.